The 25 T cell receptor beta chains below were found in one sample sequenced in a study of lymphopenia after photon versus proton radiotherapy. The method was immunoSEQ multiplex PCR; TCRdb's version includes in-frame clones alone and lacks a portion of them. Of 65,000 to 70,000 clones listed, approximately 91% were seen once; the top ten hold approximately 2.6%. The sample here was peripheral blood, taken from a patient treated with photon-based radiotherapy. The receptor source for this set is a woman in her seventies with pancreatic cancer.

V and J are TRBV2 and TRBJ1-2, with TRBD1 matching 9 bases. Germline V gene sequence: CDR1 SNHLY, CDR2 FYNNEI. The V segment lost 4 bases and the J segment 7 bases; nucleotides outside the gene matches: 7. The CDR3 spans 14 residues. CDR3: CASSAGQGFRGYTF. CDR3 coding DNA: TGTGCCAGCAGTGCGGGACAGGGCTTTCGTGGCTACACCTTC.

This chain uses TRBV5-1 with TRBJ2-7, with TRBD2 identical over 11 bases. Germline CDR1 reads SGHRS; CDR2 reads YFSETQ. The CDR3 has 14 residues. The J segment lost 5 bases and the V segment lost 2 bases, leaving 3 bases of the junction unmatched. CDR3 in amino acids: CASSFTSGRDEQYF. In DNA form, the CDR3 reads TGCGCCAGCAGCTTTACTAGCGGGAGAGACGAGCAGTACTTC. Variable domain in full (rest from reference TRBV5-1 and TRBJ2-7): KAGVTQTPRYLIKTRGQQVTLSCSPISGHRSVSWYQQTPGQGLQFLFEYFSETQRNKGNFPGRFSGRQFSNSRSEMNVSTLELGDSALYLCASSFTSGRDEQYFGPGTRLTVT.

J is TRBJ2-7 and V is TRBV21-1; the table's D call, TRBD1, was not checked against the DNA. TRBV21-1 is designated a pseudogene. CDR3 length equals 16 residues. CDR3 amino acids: CASRPNRGPSNYEQYF. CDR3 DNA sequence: TGTGCCAGCAGGCCTAACAGGGGCCCGTCAAACTACGAGCAGTACTTC.

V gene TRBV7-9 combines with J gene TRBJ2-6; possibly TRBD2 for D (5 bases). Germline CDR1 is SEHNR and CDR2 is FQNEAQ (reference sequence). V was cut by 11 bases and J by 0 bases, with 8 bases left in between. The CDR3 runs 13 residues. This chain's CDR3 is CAGSLSGANVLTF. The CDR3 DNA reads TGTGCCGGGAGCCTCTCTGGGGCCAACGTCCTGACTTTC.

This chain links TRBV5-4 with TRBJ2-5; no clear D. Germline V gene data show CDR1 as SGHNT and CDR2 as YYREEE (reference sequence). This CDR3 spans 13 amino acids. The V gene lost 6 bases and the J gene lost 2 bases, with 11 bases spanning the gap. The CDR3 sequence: CASTTGPQETQYF. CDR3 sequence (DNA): TGTGCCAGCACCACCGGCCCTCAAGAGACCCAGTACTTC.

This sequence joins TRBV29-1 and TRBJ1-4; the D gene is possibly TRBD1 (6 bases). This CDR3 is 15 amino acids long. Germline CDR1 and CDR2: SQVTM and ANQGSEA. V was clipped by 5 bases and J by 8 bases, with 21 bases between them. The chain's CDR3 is CSVSRGGGLSEKLFF. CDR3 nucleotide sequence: TGCAGCGTTAGCAGGGGCGGGGGTTTAAGCGAAAAACTGTTTTTT.

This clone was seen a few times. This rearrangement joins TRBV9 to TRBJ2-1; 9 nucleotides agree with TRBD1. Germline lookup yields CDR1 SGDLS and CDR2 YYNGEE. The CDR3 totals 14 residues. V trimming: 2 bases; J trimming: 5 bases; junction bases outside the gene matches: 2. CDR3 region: CASSVRQGDNEQFF. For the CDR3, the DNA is TGTGCCAGCAGCGTTCGACAGGGGGACAATGAGCAGTTCTTC.

CDR3 residues: CASRGSDQHF. In nucleotides, the CDR3 is TGTGCCAGTAGAGGAAGCGACCAGCATTTT. This chain links TRBV19 with TRBJ1-5; D ambiguous. The length of the CDR3 is 10 residues. CDR1 and CDR2 from the germline V gene are LNHDA and SQIVND (reference sequence). V gave up 6 bases and J gave up 12 bases, with 9 bases separating them.

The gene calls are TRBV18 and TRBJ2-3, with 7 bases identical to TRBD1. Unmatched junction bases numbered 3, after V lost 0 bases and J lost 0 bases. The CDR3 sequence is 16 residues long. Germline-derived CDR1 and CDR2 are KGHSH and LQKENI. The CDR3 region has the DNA TGTGCCAGCTCACCACCAGGGACAGATAGCACAGATACGCAGTATTTT. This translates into CASSPPGTDSTDTQYF.

CDR3 in amino acids: CASSRPTASVNTEAFF. The CDR3 nucleotides are TGTGCCAGCAGCCGCCCGACGGCCTCAGTGAACACTGAAGCTTTCTTT. This chain connects TRBV7-9 to TRBJ1-1; no clear D. The CDR3 runs to 16 residues. V dropped 5 bases and J dropped 0 bases, with 16 bases sitting between them. Germline V gives CDR1 SEHNR, CDR2 FQNEAQ (reference sequence).

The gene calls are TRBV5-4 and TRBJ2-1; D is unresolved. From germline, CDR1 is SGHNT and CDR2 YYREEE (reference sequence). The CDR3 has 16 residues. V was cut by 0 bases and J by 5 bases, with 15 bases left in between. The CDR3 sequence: CASSLAPASRHNEQFF. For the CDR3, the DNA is TGTGCCAGCAGCTTGGCACCCGCTAGTAGACACAATGAGCAGTTCTTC. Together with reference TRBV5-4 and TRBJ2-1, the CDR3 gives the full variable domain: ETGVTQSPTHLIKTRGQQVTLRCSSQSGHNTVSWYQQALGQGPQFIFQYYREEENGRGNFPPRFSGLQFPNYSSELNVNALELDDSALYLCASSLAPASRHNEQFFGPGTRLTVL.

CDR3 sequence: CASSGTITRQETQYF. CDR3 coding DNA: TGTGCCAGTAGTGGGACAATAACCCGACAAGAGACCCAGTACTTC. This sequence joins TRBV19 and TRBJ2-5; a possible D gene is TRBD1 (6 bases). The V end lost 5 bases, the J end lost 2 bases, and 15 bases lay between the germline ends. Germline CDR1 reads LNHDA; CDR2 reads SQIVND (reference sequence). The CDR3 has 15 amino acids.

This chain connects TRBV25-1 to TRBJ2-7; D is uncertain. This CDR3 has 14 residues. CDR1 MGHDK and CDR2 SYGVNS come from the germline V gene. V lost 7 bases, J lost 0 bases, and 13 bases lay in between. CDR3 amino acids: CASTSAVNSYEQYF. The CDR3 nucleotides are TGTGCCAGCACCTCTGCGGTAAACTCCTACGAGCAGTACTTC.

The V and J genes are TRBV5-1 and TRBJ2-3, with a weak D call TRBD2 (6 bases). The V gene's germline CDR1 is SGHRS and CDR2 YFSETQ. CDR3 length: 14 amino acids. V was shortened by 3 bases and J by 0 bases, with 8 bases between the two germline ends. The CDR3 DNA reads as TGCGCCAGCAGCTCCGGGACTAGCACAGATACGCAGTATTTT. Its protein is CASSSGTSTDTQYF.

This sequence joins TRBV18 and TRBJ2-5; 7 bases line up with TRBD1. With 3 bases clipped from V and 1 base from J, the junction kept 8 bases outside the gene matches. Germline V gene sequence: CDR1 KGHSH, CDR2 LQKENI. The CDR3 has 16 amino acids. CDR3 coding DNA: TGTGCCAGCTCACCGCGACAGGGCGGAGGCCAAGAGACCCAGTACTTC. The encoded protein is CASSPRQGGGQETQYF.

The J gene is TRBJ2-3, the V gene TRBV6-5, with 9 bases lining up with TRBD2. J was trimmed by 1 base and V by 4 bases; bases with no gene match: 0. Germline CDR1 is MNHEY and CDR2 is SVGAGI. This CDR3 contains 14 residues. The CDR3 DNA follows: TGTGCCAGCAGTTGGACTAGCGGCACAGATACGCAGTATTTT. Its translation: CASSWTSGTDTQYF.

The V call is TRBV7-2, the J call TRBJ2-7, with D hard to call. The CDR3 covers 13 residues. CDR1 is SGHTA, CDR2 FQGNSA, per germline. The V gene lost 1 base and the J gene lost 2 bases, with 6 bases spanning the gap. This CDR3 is CASSLGQPYEQYF. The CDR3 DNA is TGTGCCAGCAGCTTAGGGCAGCCCTACGAGCAGTACTTC.

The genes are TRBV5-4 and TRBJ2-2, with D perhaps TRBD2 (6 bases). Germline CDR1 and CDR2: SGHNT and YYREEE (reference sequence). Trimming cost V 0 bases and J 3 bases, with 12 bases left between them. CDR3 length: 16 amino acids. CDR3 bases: TGTGCCAGCAGCTTGGGGGGGACTTCTCACACCGGGGAGCTGTTTTTT. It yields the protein CASSLGGTSHTGELFF.

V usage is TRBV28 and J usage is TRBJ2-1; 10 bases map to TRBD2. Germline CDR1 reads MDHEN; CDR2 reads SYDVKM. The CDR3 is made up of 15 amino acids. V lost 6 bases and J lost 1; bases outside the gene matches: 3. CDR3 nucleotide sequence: TGTGCCAGCAGGCGGACTAGCGGATCCTACAATGAGCAGTTCTTC. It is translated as CASRRTSGSYNEQFF.

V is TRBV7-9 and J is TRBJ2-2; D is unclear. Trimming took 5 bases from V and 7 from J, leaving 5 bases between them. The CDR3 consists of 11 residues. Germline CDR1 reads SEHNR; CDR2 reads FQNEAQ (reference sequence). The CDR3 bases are TGTGCCAGCAGCCCAAGCGGGGAGCTGTTTTTT. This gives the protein CASSPSGELFF.

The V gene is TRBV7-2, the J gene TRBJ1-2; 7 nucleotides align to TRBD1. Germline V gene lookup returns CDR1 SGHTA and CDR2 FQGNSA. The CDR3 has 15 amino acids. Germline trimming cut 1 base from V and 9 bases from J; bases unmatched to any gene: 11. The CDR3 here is CASSLEAGGSLSYTF. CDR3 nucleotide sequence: TGTGCCAGCAGCTTAGAGGCAGGGGGTAGCCTGAGCTACACCTTC. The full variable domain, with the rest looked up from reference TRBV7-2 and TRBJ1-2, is GAGVSQSPSNKVTEKGKDVELRCDPISGHTALYWYRQSLGQGLEFLIYFQGNSAPDKSGLPSDRFSAERTGGSVSTLTIQRTQQEDSAVYLCASSLEAGGSLSYTFGSGTRLTVV.

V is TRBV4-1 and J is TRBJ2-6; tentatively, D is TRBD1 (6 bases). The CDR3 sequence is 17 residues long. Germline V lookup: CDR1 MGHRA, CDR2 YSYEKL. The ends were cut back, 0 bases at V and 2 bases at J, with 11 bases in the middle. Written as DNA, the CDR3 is TGCGCCAGCAGCCAAGATGGCCAGGGGACTGGGGCCAACGTCCTGACTTTC. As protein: CASSQDGQGTGANVLTF.

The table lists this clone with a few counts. The CDR3 loop is CASSLGQGVYGYTF. The CDR3 region has the DNA TGTGCCAGCAGCTTAGGGCAAGGGGTGTATGGCTACACCTTC. V gene TRBV7-9 combines with J gene TRBJ1-2, with a tentative D call TRBD1 (5 bases). The CDR3 loop spans 14 amino acids. CDR1 is SEHNR and CDR2 is FQNEAQ in the germline V gene (reference sequence). Deletions cut 1 base from V and 5 bases from J, with 11 bases between. The variable domain in full, with the rest retrieved from reference TRBV7-9 and TRBJ1-2, is DTGVSQNPRHKITKRGQNVTFRCDPISEHNRLYWYRQTLGQGPEFLTYFQNEAQLEKSRLLSDRFSAERPKGSFSTLEIQRTEQGDSAMYLCASSLGQGVYGYTFGSGTRLTVV.

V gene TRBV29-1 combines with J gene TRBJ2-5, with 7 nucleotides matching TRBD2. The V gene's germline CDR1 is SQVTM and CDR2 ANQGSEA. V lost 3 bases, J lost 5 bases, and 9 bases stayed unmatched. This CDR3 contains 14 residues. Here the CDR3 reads CSVDAGTIRETQYF. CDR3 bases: TGCAGCGTTGATGCAGGGACTATCCGGGAGACCCAGTACTTC. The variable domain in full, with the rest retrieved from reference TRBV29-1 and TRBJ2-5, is SAVISQKPSRDICQRGTSLTIQCQVDSQVTMMFWYRQQPGQSLTLIATANQGSEATYESGFVIDKFPISRPNLTFSTLTVSNMSPEDSSIYLCSVDAGTIRETQYFGPGTRLLVL.

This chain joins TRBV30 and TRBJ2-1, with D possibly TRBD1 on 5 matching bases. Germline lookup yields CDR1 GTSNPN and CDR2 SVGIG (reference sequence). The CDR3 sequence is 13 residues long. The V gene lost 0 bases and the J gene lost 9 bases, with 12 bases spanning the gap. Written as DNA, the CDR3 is TGTGCCTGGAGTGTAAAGAGGACAAGTGAGCAGTTCTTC. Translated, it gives CAWSVKRTSEQFF.